This TCR beta chain was sequenced for a study of Ad26.COV2.S vaccination and SARS-CoV-2 variants. Overall study context: By the intramuscular route, Ad26.COV2.S was given once, or twice 56 days apart.

Sample treatment: over 15 received Ad26.COV2.S at low or high dose, single or two shots; 5 received placebo; per-sample allocation not given. Samples were taken on day 63 after the first vaccine or placebo injection. Vaccination employed an Ad26 vector expressing the Wuhan-strain SARS-CoV-2 spike. Study-level results: With respect to non-spike TCR breadth, vaccine and placebo recipients were similar. Higher spike-specific TCR breadth was found in vaccine recipients than in placebo recipients.

Some clones are missing from TCRdb's copy, which holds only in-frame ones; the method was immunoSEQ multiplex PCR. The sample gives a few hundred thousand clones, more than 75% of which show up once; 3.6% is in the top ten. This CDR3 comprises 13 residues. Germline V lookup: CDR1 MNHEY, CDR2 SVGAGI. Trimming left V 6 bases short and J 7 bases short, with 13 bases between. This clone was seen just once. Its antigen is as yet unknown. The specimen was peripheral blood, collected in a trial of Ad26.COV2.S vaccine versus placebo. The V and J genes are TRBV6-5 and TRBJ1-5; possible D gene TRBD1, 5 bases. The receptor was derived from a person aged 18-60 years who received the Ad26.COV2.S COVID-19 vaccine or a placebo. The CDR3 is CASSRGPGQPQHF. In nucleotides, the CDR3 is TGTGCCAGCAGCCGGGGACCGGGGCAGCCCCAGCATTTT.